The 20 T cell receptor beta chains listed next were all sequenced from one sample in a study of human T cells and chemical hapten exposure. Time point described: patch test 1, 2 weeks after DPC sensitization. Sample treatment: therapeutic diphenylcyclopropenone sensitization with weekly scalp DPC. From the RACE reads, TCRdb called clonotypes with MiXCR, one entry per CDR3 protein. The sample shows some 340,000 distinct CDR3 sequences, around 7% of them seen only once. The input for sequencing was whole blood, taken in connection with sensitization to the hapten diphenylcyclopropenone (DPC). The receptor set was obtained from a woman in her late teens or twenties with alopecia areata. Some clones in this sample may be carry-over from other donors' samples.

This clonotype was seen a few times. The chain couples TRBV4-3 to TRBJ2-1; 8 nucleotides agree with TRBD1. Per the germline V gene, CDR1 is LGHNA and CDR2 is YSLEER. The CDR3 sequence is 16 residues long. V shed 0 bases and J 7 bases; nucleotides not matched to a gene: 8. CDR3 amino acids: CASSQDRRQGLNEQFF. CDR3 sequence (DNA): TGCGCCAGCAGCCAAGATAGGAGACAGGGGTTGAATGAGCAGTTCTTC.

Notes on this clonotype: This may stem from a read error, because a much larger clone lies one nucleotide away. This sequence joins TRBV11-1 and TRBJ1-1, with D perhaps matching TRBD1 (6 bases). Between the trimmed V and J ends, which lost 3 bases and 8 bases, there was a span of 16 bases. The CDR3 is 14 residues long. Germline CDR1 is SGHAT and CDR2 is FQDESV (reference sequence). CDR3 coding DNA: TGTGCCAGCAGCTTCAACAGGGTGGGAACAGAAGCTTTCTTT. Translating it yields CASSFNRVGTEAFF.

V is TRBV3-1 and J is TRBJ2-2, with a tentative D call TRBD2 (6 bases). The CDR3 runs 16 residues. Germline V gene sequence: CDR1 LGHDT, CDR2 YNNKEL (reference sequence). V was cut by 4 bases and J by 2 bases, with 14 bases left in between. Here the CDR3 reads CASSPRDSINTGELFF. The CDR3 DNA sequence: TGTGCCAGCAGCCCACGGGACTCGATAAACACCGGGGAGCTGTTTTTT. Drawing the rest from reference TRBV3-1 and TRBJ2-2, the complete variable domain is DTAVSQTPKYLVTQMGNDKSIKCEQNLGHDTMYWYKQDSKKFLKIMFSYNNKELIINETVPNRFSPKSPDKAHLNLHINSLELGDSAVYFCASSPRDSINTGELFFGEGSRLTVL.

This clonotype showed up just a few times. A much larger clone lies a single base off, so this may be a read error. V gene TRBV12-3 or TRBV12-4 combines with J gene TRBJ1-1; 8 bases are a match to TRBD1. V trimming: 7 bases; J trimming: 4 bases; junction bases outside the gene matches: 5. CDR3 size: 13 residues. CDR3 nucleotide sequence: TGTGCCAGCACCTTAACAGGGGGCACTGAAGCTTTCTTT. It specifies CASTLTGGTEAFF.

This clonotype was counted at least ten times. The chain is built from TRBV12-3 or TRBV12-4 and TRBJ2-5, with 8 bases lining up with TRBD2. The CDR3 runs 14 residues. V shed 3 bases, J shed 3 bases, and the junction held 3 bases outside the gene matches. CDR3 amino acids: CASSFGGAEETQYF. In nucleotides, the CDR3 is TGTGCCAGCAGTTTCGGGGGGGCCGAAGAGACCCAGTACTTC.

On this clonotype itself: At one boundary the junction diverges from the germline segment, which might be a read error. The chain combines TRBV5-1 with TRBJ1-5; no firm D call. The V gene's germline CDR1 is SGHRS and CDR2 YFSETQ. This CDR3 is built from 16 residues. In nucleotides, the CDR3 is TGCACCAGCAGCATCGGGCCGGCAAGTAGCAATCAGCCCCAGCATTTT. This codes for CTSSIGPASSNQPQHF.

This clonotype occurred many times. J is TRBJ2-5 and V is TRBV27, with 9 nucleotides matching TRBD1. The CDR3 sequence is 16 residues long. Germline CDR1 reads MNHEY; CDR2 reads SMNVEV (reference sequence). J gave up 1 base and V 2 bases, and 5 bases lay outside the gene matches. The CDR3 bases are TGTGCCAGCAGTTTAGGGGACAGGGTAACCCAAGAGACCCAGTACTTC. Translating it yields CASSLGDRVTQETQYF.

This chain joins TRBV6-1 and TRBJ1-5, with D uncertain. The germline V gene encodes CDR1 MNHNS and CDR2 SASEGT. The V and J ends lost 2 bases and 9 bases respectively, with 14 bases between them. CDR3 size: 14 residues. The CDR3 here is CASSEMPGARPQHF. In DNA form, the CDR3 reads TGTGCCAGCAGTGAAATGCCGGGTGCAAGGCCCCAGCATTTT.

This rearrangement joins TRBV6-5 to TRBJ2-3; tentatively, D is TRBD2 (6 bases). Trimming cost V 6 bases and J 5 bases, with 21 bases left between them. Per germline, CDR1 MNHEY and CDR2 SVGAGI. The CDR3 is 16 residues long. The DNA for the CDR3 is TGTGCCAGCAGCCGGGACTCCGGGGTTTTGCGAGATACGCAGTATTTT. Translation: CASSRDSGVLRDTQYF.

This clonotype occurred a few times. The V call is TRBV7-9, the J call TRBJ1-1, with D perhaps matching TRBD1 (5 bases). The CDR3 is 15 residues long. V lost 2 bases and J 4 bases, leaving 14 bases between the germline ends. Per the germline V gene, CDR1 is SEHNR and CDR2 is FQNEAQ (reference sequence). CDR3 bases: TGTGCCAGCAGCTTAAAACCGGGGACGGGCACTGAAGCTTTCTTT. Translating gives CASSLKPGTGTEAFF.

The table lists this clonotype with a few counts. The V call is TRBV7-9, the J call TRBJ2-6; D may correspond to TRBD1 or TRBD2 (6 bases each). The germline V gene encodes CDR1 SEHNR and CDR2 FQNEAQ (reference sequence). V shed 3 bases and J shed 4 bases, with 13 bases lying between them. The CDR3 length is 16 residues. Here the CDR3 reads CASSFMGGAGANVLTF. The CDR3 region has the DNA TGTGCCAGCAGCTTTATGGGGGGCGCCGGGGCCAACGTCCTGACTTTC.

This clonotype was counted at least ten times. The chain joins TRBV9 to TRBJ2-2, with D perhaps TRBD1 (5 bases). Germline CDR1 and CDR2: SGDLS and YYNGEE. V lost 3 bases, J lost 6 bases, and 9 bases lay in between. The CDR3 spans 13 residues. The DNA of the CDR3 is TGTGCCAGCAGCGCCAGGGTTTCCGGGGAGCTGTTTTTT. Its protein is CASSARVSGELFF.

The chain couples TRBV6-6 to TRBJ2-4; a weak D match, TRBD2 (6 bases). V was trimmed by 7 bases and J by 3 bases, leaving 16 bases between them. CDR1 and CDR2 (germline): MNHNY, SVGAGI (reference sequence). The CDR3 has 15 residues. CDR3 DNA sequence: TGTGCCAGCACCCGTCCGGGGGATGACAAAAACATTCAGTACTTC. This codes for CASTRPGDDKNIQYF.

The CDR3 sequence is CASRLGQDQETQYF. As DNA, the CDR3 is TGTGCCAGCAGACTAGGACAGGACCAAGAGACCCAGTACTTC. This chain connects TRBV6-5 to TRBJ2-5; 7 bases are a match to TRBD1. The trim removed 6 bases at V and 0 bases at J, leaving 4 bases unmatched. The CDR3 extends over 14 amino acids. Germline V lookup: CDR1 MNHEY, CDR2 SVGAGI.

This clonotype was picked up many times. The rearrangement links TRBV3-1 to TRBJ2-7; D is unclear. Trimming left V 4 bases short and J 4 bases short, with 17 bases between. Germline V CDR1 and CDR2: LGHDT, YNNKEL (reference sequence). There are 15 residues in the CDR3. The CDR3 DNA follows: TGTGCCAGCAGCCCCTCGGCCGGCTCCCTTTACGAGCAGTACTTC. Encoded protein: CASSPSAGSLYEQYF.

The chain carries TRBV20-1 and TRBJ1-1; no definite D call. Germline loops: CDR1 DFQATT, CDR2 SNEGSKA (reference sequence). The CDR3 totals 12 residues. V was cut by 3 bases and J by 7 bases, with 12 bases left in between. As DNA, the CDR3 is TGCAGTGCTAGGGCCCGATACTATGAAGCTTTCTTT. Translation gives CSARARYYEAFF.

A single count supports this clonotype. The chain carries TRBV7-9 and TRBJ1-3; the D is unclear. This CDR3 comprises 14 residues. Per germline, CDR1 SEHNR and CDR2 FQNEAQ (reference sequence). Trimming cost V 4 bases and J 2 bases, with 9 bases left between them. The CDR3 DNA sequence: TGTGCCAGCAGCTGGCTGGGAACTGGAAACACCATATATTTT. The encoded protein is CASSWLGTGNTIYF. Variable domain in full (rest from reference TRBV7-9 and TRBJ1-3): DTGVSQNPRHKITKRGQNVTFRCDPISEHNRLYWYRQTLGQGPEFLTYFQNEAQLEKSRLLSDRFSAERPKGSFSTLEIQRTEQGDSAMYLCASSWLGTGNTIYFGEGSWLTVV.

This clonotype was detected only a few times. The DNA for the CDR3 is TGCGCCAGCAGCCAAGTCTCCCCCACATTCAGCGTACACACCGGGGAGCTGTTTTTT. As protein: CASSQVSPTFSVHTGELFF. This chain uses TRBV4-1 with TRBJ2-2; D unclear. This CDR3 region has 19 residues. Trimming shortened V by 1 base and J by 3 bases, and 21 bases separated the two germline ends. Per germline, CDR1 MGHRA and CDR2 YSYEKL.

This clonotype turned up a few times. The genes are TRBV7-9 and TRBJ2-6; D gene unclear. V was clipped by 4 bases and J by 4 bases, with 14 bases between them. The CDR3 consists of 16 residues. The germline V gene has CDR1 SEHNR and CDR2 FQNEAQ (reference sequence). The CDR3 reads CASSSLRMAGANVLTF. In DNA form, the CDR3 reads TGTGCCAGCAGCTCCTTAAGGATGGCGGGGGCCAACGTCCTGACTTTC.

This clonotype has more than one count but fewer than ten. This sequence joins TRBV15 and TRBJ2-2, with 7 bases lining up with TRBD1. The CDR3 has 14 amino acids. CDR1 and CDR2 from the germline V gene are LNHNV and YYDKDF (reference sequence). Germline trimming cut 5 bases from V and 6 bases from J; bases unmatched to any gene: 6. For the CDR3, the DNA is TGTGCCACCAGCGGGAACGACAGGGCCGGGGAGCTGTTTTTT. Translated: CATSGNDRAGELFF.